Listed below are T cell receptor beta chains from one sample, sequenced in a study of CD8 T cells in Susac syndrome. TCRdb used MiXCR to reprocess the immunoSEQ multiplex PCR reads, holding one entry per CDR3 protein. The top ten hold 0.096% of the sample, which has 110,000 or so distinct CDR3 sequences, 90% to 96% seen once. The sequenced material came from CD4+ T cells from PBMCs. Source of these receptors: a human donor in good health. The CDR3 runs from the conserved cysteine through the conserved F or W. D genes are given only for firm matches. Part of the rows lack a size; the others show once, few, many or a class for expanded clones.

j_gene	v_gene	d_gene	abundance	CDR3aa	CDR3nt
TRBJ1-3	TRBV25-1	NA	once	CASRDSGNTIYF	TGTGCCAGCAGGGACTCTGGAAACACCATATATTTT
TRBJ2-7	TRBV19	NA	NA	CASSTLSTSYEQYF	TGTGCCAGTAGTACCTTGAGCACTTCCTACGAGCAGTACTTC
TRBJ1-6	TRBV3-1	NA	NA	CASSPGYPGSPLHF	TGTGCCAGCAGCCCGGGTTACCCCGGTTCACCCCTCCACTTT
TRBJ2-7	TRBV7-2	NA	NA	CASSEGPGVVYEQYF	TGTGCCAGCAGTGAGGGGCCAGGGGTGGTGTACGAGCAGTACTTC
TRBJ1-5	TRBV6-5	NA	NA	CASKTANQPQHF	TGTGCCAGCAAGACAGCAAATCAGCCCCAGCATTTT
TRBJ1-5	TRBV23-1	NA	once	CAWGNQPQHF	TGCGCATGGGGGAATCAGCCCCAGCATTTT
TRBJ1-6	TRBV7-9	NA	NA	CASSRGDSANSPLHF	TGTGCCAGCAGCCGCGGTGACAGTGCCAATTCACCCCTCCACTTT
TRBJ2-1	TRBV2	TRBD1	NA	CASSEALRTGGGNEQFF	TGTGCCAGCAGTGAAGCGCTTCGGACAGGGGGGGGCAATGAGCAGTTCTTC
TRBJ1-3	TRBV15	NA	NA	CATSRDVDGNTIYF	TGTGCCACCAGCAGAGACGTCGATGGAAACACCATATATTTT
TRBJ2-3	TRBV5-6	TRBD2	NA	CASSLGLAGVTDTQYF	TGTGCCAGCAGCTTGGGCCTAGCGGGGGTAACAGATACGCAGTATTTT